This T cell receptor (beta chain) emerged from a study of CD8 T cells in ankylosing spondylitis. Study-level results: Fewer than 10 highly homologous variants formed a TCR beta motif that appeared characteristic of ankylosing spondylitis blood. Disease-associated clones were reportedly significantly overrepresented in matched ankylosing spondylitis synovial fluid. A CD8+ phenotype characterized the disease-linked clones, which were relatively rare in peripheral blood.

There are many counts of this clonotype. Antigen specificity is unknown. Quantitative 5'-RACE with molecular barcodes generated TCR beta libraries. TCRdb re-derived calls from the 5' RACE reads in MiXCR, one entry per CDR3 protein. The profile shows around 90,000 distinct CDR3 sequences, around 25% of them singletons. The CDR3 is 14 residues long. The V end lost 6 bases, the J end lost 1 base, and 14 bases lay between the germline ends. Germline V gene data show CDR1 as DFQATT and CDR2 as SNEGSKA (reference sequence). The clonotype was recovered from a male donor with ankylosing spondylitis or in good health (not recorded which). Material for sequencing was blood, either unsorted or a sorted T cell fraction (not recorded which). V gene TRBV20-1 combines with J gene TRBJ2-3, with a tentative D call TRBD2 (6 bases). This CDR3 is CSADRDSRTDTQYF. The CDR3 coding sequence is TGCAGTGCAGACCGGGACTCTCGCACAGATACGCAGTATTTT.